The present entry profiles one T cell receptor beta chain with its context. Its specificity is unknown. The data were taken from a study of T cell responses to AZD1222 COVID-19 vaccine. Profiled with immunoSEQ multiplex PCR; TCRdb holds only in-frame clones, not every one. The table lists about 120,000 clones, around 87% of them singletons. Germline V CDR1 and CDR2: LNHNV, YYDKDF (reference sequence). V shed 2 bases, J shed 2 bases, and the junction held 10 bases outside the gene matches. The CDR3 sequence is 17 residues long. Notes on the study in general: Donors skewed white British and female; clonal diversity was possibly underestimated. Repertoires were obtained only post-peak T cell response.

The chain links TRBV15 to TRBJ2-7; 9 nucleotides align to TRBD2. The sample was peripheral blood, taken on day 0 of AZD1222 vaccination. This TCR came from an adult in good health. The CDR3 region is CATSRRGGLAGTYEQYF. For the CDR3, the DNA is TGTGCCACCAGCAGACGGGGGGGGCTAGCGGGAACCTACGAGCAGTACTTC.